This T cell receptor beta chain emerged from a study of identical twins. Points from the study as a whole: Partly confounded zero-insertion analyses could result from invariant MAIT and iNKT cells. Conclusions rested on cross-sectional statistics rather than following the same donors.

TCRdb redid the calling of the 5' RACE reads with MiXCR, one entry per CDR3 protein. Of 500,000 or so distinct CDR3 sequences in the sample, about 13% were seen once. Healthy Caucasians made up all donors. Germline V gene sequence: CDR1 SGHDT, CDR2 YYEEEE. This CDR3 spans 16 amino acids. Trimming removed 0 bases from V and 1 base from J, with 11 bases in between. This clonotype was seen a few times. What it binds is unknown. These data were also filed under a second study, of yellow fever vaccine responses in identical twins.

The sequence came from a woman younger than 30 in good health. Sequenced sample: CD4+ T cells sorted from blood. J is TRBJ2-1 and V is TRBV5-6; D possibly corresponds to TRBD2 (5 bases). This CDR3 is CASSLVASLSYNEQFF. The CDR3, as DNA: TGTGCCAGCAGCTTGGTGGCTAGCCTATCCTACAATGAGCAGTTCTTC.